The 15 T cell receptor beta chains below all came from one sample that was sequenced in a study of CD8+ T cells in alopecia areata. cDNA reverse transcribed from extracted RNA served as the sequencing template. Libraries were prepared by immunoSEQ multiplex PCR; TCRdb keeps only in-frame clonotypes and omits some of them. This sample carries 120,000 to 150,000 clones, about three fifths of them seen once, and the ten largest clones take 35% to 45%. The sequencing input was CD8+ T cells sorted from blood. The source of these receptors is a human donor in good health.

The chain is built from TRBV6-5 and TRBJ2-7, with TRBD1 matching 7 bases. The V gene end was trimmed by 4 bases and the J gene end by 7 bases; junction bases not matched to a gene: 16. CDR3 length: 16 residues. The V gene's germline CDR1 is MNHEY and CDR2 SVGAGI. The CDR3 loop reads CASSSVDRALSGEQYF. DNA for the CDR3: TGTGCCAGCAGTTCCGTCGACAGGGCACTATCGGGGGAGCAGTACTTC.

This clone was observed a few times. The CDR3 sequence is CSVGSRTPPDTQYF. The CDR3 DNA is TGCAGCGTTGGTAGCAGGACCCCCCCAGATACGCAGTATTTT. V and J are TRBV29-1 and TRBJ2-3; D gene unclear. This CDR3 has 14 residues. Germline assignment: CDR1 SQVTM and CDR2 ANQGSEA. Trimming cost V 4 bases and J 4 bases, with 15 bases left between them.

The V call is TRBV4-1, the J call TRBJ1-2; weak D call: TRBD1 (5 bases). Deletions cut 1 base from V and 8 bases from J, with 20 bases between. The CDR3 contains 16 residues. Per germline, CDR1 MGHRA and CDR2 YSYEKL. DNA for the CDR3: TGCGCCAGCAGCCAAGCGACAGCCGAGTTCGACGAAGGCTACACCTTC. Its protein product is CASSQATAEFDEGYTF.

The chain has TRBV5-1 and TRBJ2-3, with D unresolved. Trimming removed 2 bases at V and 1 base at J, with 8 bases between. The length of the CDR3 is 14 residues. Germline V CDR1 and CDR2: SGHRS, YFSETQ. CDR3 amino acids: CASSFGFGTDTQYF. The CDR3 DNA reads as TGCGCCAGCAGCTTTGGCTTCGGCACAGATACGCAGTATTTT.

This clone has a handful of counts. The chain recombines TRBV29-1 with TRBJ1-1, with D unclear. The V end lost 5 bases, the J end lost 1 base, and 5 bases lay between the germline ends. CDR3 size: 11 residues. CDR1 and CDR2 (germline): SQVTM, ANQGSEA. This CDR3 is CSVWKNTEAFF. The CDR3 bases are TGCAGCGTTTGGAAGAACACTGAAGCTTTCTTT.

The CDR3 region is CASSEGVSYEQYF. In DNA, the CDR3 is TGCGCCAGCAGTGAAGGGGTGAGCTACGAGCAGTACTTC. The V call is TRBV10-2, the J call TRBJ2-7; D possibly corresponds to TRBD1 (5 bases). Trimming removed 3 bases from V and 3 bases from J, with 9 bases in between. This CDR3 has 13 amino acids. Germline CDR1 and CDR2: WSHSY and SAAADI.

This clone showed up just a few times. The CDR3 bases are TGTGCCAGCAGTTACGTGGGGACAGAGAGCTCCTACGAGCAGTACTTC. This encodes CASSYVGTESSYEQYF. The chain carries TRBV2 and TRBJ2-7; TRBD1 aligns across 7 bases. There are 16 residues in the CDR3. The germline V gene has CDR1 SNHLY and CDR2 FYNNEI. V shed 5 bases, J shed 0 bases, and the junction held 10 bases outside the gene matches.

This chain connects TRBV5-6 to TRBJ2-6, with D unresolved. The germline V and J ends were trimmed by 4 bases and 4 bases, with 12 bases remaining between them. The CDR3 consists of 15 residues. Per germline, CDR1 SGHDT and CDR2 YYEEEE. The CDR3: CASSPTPDGANVLTF. Here the CDR3 DNA reads TGTGCCAGCAGCCCCACCCCCGACGGGGCCAACGTCCTGACTTTC.

This clone was found a few times. This sequence joins TRBV9 and TRBJ2-7; 8 nucleotides align to TRBD1. Germline loops: CDR1 SGDLS, CDR2 YYNGEE. With 7 bases clipped from V and 2 bases from J, the junction kept 8 bases outside the gene matches. This CDR3 has 14 amino acids. This CDR3 reads CASSPRDRTYEQYF. DNA for the CDR3: TGTGCCAGCTCCCCAAGGGACAGGACCTACGAGCAGTACTTC.

The rearrangement links TRBV2 to TRBJ2-7; 7 bases are a match to TRBD2. The CDR3 is made up of 13 amino acids. V shed 8 bases and J 3 bases; nucleotides not matched to a gene: 7. Germline V gives CDR1 SNHLY, CDR2 FYNNEI. CDR3 sequence: CASSPSGNYEQYF. CDR3 nucleotides: TGTGCCAGCTCCCCGAGCGGGAACTACGAGCAGTACTTC.

The chain combines TRBV6-5 with TRBJ2-1; 12 positions agree with TRBD2. Germline V gene data show CDR1 as MNHEY and CDR2 as SVGAGI. Losses at the gene ends were 8 bases for V and 7 bases for J; bases not matched to a gene: 9. The CDR3 is 15 residues long. This CDR3 reads CASGLTSGSRNEQFF. The CDR3 DNA sequence: TGTGCCAGCGGCCTGACTAGCGGGAGTCGGAATGAGCAGTTCTTC.

V is TRBV25-1 and J is TRBJ2-2, with D perhaps TRBD2 (5 bases). V was cut by 3 bases and J by 6 bases, with 14 bases left in between. The CDR3 runs 15 residues. Germline assignment: CDR1 MGHDK and CDR2 SYGVNS. CDR3 protein: CASSELGGPPGELFF. The CDR3 DNA is TGTGCCAGCAGTGAGTTGGGCGGGCCCCCCGGGGAGCTGTTTTTT.

V is TRBV5-6 and J is TRBJ1-2, with TRBD1 identical over 7 bases. The CDR3 contains 15 residues. Germline V gene lookup returns CDR1 SGHDT and CDR2 YYEEEE. The ends lost 5 bases at V and 6 bases at J; junction bases unmatched: 13. CDR3 region: CASSSTPTGADGYTF. Written as DNA, the CDR3 is TGTGCCAGCAGTTCGACTCCAACAGGGGCGGATGGCTACACCTTC.

About this clone itself: Other DNA sequences within the sample encode an identical CDR3. This chain links TRBV25-1 with TRBJ1-1; D is unclear. Trimming took off 2 bases at V and 2 bases at J, with 3 bases between the two ends. There are 12 residues in the CDR3. CDR1 is MGHDK and CDR2 is SYGVNS in the germline V gene. The DNA for the CDR3 is TGTGCCAGCAGTGAAGGTAACACTGAAGCTTTCTTT. Residues: CASSEGNTEAFF.

V is TRBV29-1 and J is TRBJ2-2; D is possibly TRBD1 (7 bases). The ends were cut back, 5 bases at V and 4 bases at J, with 8 bases in the middle. Germline V gives CDR1 SQVTM, CDR2 ANQGSEA. The CDR3 length is 12 residues. CDR3 residues: CSVQGGTGELFF. CDR3 bases: TGCAGCGTTCAGGGGGGCACCGGGGAGCTGTTTTTT.